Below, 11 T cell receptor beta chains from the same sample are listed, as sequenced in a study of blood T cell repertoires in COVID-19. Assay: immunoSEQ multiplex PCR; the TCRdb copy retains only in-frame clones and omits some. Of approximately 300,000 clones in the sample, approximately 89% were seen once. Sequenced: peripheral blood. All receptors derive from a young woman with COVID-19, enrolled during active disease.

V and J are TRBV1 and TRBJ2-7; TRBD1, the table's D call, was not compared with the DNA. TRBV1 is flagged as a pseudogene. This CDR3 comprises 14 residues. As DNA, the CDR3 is TGCACCAGCAGCCAATACAAAGTCCACTACGAGCAGTACGTC. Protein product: CTSSQYKVHYEQYV.

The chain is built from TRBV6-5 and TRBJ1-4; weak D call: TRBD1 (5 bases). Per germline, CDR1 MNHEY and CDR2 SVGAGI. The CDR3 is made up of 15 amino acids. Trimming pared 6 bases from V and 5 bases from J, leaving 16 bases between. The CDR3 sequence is CASSQAGTANEKLFF. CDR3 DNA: TGTGCCAGCAGCCAAGCCGGGACTGCGAATGAAAAACTGTTTTTT.

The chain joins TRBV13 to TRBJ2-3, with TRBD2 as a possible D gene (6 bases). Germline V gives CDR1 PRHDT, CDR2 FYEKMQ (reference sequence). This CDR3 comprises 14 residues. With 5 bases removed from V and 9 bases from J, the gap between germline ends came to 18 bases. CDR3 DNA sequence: TGTGCCAGCAGCGCGGGGAGAGCACAGAGAACGCAGTATTTT. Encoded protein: CASSAGRAQRTQYF.

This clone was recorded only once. CDR3 nucleotides: TGTGCCAGCACGGCGGGGACAGGGATTAACTATGGCTACACCTTC. Amino acid sequence: CASTAGTGINYGYTF. The V call is TRBV2, the J call TRBJ1-2; TRBD1 agrees at 9 bases. CDR3 length equals 15 residues. V gave up 7 bases and J gave up 1 base; unmatched junction bases: 7. Germline V gene data show CDR1 as SNHLY and CDR2 as FYNNEI.

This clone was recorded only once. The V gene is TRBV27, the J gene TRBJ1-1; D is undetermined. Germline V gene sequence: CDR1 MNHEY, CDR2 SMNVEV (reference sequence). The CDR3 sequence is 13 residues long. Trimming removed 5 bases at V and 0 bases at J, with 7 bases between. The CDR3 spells CASSPLLNTEAFF. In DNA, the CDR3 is TGTGCCAGCAGTCCCCTCCTGAACACTGAAGCTTTCTTT.

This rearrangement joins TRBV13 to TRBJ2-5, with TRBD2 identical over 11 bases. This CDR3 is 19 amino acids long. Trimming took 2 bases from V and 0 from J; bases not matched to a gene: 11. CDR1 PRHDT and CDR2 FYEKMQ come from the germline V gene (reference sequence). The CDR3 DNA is TGTGCCAGCAGCTTAAGGCTAGCGGGGGGATACTTACACCAAGAGACCCAGTACTTC. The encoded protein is CASSLRLAGGYLHQETQYF.

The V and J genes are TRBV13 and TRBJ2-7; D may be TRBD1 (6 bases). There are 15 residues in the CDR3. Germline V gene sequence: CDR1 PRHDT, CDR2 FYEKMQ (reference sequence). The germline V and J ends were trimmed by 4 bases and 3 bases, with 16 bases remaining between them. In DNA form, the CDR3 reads TGTGCCAGCAGCTCCCCGACAGGAGACTTCTACGAGCAGTACTTC. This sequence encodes CASSSPTGDFYEQYF. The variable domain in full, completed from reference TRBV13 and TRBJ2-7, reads AAGVIQSPRHLIKEKRETATLKCYPIPRHDTVYWYQQGPGQDPQFLISFYEKMQSDKGSIPDRFSAQQFSDYHSELNMSSLELGDSALYFCASSSPTGDFYEQYFGPGTRLTVT.

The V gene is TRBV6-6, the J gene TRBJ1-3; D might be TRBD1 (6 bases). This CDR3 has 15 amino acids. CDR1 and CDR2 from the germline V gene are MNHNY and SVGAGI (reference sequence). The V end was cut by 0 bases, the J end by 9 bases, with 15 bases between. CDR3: CASSYSRDTRGTIYF. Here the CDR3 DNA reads TGTGCCAGCAGTTACTCGAGGGACACCCGGGGCACCATATATTTT.

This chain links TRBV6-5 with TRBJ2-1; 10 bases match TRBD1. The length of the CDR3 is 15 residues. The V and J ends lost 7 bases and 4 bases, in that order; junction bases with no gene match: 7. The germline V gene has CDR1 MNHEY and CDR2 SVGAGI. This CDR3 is CASNRQGAGYNEQFF. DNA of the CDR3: TGTGCCAGCAACAGACAGGGGGCGGGGTACAATGAGCAGTTCTTC.

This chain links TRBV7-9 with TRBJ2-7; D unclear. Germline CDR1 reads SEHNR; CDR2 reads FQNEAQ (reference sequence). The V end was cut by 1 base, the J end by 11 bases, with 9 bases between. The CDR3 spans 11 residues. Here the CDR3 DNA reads TGTGCCAGCAGCTTAGATTGGCAGAAGTACGTC. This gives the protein CASSLDWQKYV.

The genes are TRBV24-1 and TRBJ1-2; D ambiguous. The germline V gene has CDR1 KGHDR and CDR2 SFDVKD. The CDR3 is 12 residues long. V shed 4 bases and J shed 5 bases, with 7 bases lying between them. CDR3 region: CATSEGVYGYTF. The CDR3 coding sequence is TGTGCCACCAGTGAAGGAGTTTATGGCTACACCTTC.